This T cell receptor (beta chain) is from a study of OX40 agonist ivuxolimab in advanced cancers. Overall study: Every patient in dose escalation had hepatocellular carcinoma, melanoma, renal cell or head and neck cancer. Prior checkpoint blockade (anti-PD-1, anti-PD-L1 or anti-CTLA-4) was permitted; approximately 44% had it.

Here immunoSEQ multiplex PCR was the method, and the copy in TCRdb shows in-frame clones only, minus some. The sample comprises about 82,000 clones, around 87% of which are singletons, and approximately 0.99% rests with the top ten. As regards this clone: Antigen: not known.

Germline-derived CDR1 and CDR2 are SNHLY and FYNNEI. Trimming cost V 3 bases and J 7 bases, with 16 bases left between them. CDR3 length: 15 amino acids. People who had autoimmune disease history or systemic immunosuppression were excluded. Study-wide findings and caveats: Mean expanded clone counts were higher in CD8+ than CD4+ T cells.

The source is an adult with an advanced solid tumor such as melanoma, head and neck, liver or kidney cancer. The rearrangement joins TRBV2 to TRBJ2-4; D might be TRBD1 (5 bases). This sample comprised CD4+ or CD8+ T cells sorted from blood, obtained in a trial of the OX40 agonist ivuxolimab. This chain's CDR3 is CASSETAWILNIQYF. DNA of the CDR3: TGTGCCAGCAGTGAGACAGCGTGGATTTTGAACATTCAGTACTTC.